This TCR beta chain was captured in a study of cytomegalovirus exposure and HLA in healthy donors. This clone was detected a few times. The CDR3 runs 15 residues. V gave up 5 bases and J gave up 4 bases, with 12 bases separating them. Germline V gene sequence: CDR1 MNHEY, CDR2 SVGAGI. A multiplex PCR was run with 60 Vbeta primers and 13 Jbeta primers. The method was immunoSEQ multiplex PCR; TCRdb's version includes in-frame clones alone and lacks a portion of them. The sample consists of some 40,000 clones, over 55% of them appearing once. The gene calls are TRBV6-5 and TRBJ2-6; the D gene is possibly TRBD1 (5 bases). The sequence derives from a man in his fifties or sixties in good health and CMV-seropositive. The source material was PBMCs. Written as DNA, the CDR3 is TGTGCCAGCAGTCGCCAAGGGGTCGGGGCCAACGTCCTGACTTTC. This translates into CASSRQGVGANVLTF.